This TCR beta chain comes out of a study of blood T cell repertoires in COVID-19. Study as a whole: Acute-phase and convalescent COVID-19 samples originated in the United States, Italy and Spain. Sources were T cells, B-cell-depleted T cells, or PBMCs; the material itself was cDNA or gDNA.

Original data processing: Estimated nucleated cell counts came from reference gene primer amplification. Sequenced by immunoSEQ multiplex PCR; TCRdb stores in-frame clones only, minus some. From that table come the V and J calls and clone size; the DNA was used to work out D and trimming. Of fewer than 200,000 clones in the sample, 84% were seen once. The clonotype originates from a man aged 35-49 years who had recovered from COVID-19. Sequencing used peripheral blood.

The DNA for the CDR3 is TGTGCCAGCAGCAAGCGCAGGCACTCCTACGAGCAGTACTTC. Amino acids: CASSKRRHSYEQYF. The V gene is TRBV21-1, the J gene TRBJ2-7; the D call of TRBD1 is as the table states it, not checked on the DNA. TRBV21-1 is designated a pseudogene. CDR3 length equals 14 residues.